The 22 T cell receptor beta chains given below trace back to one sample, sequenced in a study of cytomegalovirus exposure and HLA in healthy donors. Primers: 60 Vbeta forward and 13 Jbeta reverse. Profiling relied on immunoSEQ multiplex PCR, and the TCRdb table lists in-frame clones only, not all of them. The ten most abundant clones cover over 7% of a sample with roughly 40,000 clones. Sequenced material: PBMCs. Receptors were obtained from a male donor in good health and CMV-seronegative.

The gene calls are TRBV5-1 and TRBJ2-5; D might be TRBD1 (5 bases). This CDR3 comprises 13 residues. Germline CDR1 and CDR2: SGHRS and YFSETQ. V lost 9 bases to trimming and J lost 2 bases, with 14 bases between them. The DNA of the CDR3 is TGCGCCACCAAGGTGCAGGGACAAGAGACCCAGTACTTC. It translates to CATKVQGQETQYF.

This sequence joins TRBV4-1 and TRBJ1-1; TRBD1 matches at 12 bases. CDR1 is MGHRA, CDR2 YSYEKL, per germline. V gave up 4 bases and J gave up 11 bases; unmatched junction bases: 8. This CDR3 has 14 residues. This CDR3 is CASSPWGQGAVAFF. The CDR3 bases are TGCGCCAGCAGCCCCTGGGGACAGGGGGCTGTTGCTTTCTTT.

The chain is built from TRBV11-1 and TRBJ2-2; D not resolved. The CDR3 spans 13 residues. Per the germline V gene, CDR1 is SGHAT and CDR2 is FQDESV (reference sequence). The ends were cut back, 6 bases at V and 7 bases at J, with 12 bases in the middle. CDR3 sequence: CASSYGLGGELFF. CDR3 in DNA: TGTGCCAGCAGTTACGGGTTGGGCGGGGAGCTGTTTTTT. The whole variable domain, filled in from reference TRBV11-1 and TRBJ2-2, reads EAEVAQSPRYKITEKSQAVAFWCDPISGHATLYWYRQILGQGPELLVQFQDESVVDDSQLPKDRFSAERLKGVDSTLKIQPAELGDSAMYLCASSYGLGGELFFGEGSRLTVL.

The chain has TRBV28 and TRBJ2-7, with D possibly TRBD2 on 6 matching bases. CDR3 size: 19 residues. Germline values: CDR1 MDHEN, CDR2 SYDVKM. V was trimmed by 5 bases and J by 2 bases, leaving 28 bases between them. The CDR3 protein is CASSPDGLFARGLTYEQYF. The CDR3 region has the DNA TGTGCCAGCAGTCCCGATGGCTTATTTGCGCGGGGACTGACCTACGAGCAGTACTTC.

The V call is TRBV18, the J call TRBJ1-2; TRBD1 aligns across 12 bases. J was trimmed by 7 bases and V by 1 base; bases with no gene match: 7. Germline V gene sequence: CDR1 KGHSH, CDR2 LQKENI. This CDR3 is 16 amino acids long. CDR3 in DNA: TGTGCCAGCTCACCACGGGGACAGGGGGCCATAGGTGGCTACACCTTC. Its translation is CASSPRGQGAIGGYTF.

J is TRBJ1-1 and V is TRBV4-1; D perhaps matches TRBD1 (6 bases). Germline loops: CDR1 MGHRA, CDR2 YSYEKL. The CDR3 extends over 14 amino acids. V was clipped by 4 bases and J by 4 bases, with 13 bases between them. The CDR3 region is CASSLTGSGTEAFF. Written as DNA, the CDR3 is TGCGCCAGCAGCCTCACAGGGTCGGGCACTGAAGCTTTCTTT.

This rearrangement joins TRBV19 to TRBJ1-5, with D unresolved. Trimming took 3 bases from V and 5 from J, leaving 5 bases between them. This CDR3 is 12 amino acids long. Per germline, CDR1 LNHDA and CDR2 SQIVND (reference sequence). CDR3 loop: CASSMIDQPQHF. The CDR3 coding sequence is TGTGCCAGTAGTATGATAGATCAGCCCCAGCATTTT.

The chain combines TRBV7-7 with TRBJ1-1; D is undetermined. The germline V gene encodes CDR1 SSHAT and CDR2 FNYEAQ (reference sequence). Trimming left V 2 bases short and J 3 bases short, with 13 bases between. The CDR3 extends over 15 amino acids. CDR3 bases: TGTGCCAGCAGCTTAAGGCTCACTCGGGACACTGAAGCTTTCTTT. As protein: CASSLRLTRDTEAFF.

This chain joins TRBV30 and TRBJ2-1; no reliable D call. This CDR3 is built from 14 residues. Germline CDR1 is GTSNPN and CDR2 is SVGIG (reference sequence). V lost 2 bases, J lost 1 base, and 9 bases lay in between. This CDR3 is CAWSNPVSYNEQFF. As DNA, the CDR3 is TGTGCCTGGAGTAATCCGGTATCCTACAATGAGCAGTTCTTC.

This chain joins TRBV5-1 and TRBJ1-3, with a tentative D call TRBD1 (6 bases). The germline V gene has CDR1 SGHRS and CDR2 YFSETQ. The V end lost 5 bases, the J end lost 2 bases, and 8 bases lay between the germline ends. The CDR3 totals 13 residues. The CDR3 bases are TGCGCCAGCAGACCAGGGGCTGGAAACACCATATATTTT. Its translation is CASRPGAGNTIYF.

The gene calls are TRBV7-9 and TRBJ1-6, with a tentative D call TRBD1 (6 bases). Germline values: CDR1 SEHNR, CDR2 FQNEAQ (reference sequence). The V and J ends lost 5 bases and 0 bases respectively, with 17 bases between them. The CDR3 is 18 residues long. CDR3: CASSPRDTESSYNSPLHF. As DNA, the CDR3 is TGTGCCAGCAGCCCCCGGGACACCGAGAGCTCCTATAATTCACCCCTCCACTTT.

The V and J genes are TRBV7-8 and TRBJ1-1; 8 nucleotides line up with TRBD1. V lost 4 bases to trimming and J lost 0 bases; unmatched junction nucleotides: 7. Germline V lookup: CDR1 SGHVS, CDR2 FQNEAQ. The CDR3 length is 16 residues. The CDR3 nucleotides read TGTGCCAGCAGCTCTGCAGGGGGCACCATGAACACTGAAGCTTTCTTT. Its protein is CASSSAGGTMNTEAFF.

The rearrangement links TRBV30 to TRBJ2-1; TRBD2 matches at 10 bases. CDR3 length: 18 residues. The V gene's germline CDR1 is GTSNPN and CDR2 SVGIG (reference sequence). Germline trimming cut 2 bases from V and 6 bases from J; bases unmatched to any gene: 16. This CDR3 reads CAWSPLKRASGSPNEQFF. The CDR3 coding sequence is TGTGCCTGGAGTCCCCTCAAAAGAGCTAGCGGGAGCCCCAATGAGCAGTTCTTC.

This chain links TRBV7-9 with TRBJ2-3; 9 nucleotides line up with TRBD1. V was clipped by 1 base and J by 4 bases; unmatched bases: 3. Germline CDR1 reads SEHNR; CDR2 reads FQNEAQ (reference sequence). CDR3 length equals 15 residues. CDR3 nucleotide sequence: TGTGCCAGCAGCTTAGGACAGGGGGGCGCAGATACGCAGTATTTT. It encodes CASSLGQGGADTQYF.

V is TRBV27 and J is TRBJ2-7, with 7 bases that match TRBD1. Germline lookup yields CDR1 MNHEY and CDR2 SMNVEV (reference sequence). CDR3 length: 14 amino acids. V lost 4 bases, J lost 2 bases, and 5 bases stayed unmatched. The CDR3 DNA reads TGTGCCAGCAGTTCGAACAGGGGAACCTACGAGCAGTACTTC. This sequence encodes CASSSNRGTYEQYF.

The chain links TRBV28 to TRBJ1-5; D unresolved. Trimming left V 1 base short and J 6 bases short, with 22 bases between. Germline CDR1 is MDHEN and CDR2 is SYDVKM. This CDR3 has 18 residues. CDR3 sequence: CASSLSRGFGSISQPQHF. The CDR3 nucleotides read TGTGCCAGCAGTTTATCCCGCGGATTTGGGTCGATCAGTCAGCCCCAGCATTTT.

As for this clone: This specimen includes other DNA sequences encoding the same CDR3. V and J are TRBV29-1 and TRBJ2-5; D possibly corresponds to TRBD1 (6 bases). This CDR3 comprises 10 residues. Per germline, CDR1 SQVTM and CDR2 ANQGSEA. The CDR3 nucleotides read TGCAGTTCTCAGGGGGAGACCCAGTACTTC. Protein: CSSQGETQYF. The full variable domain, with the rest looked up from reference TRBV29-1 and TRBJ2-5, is SAVISQKPSRDICQRGTSLTIQCQVDSQVTMMFWYRQQPGQSLTLIATANQGSEATYESGFVIDKFPISRPNLTFSTLTVSNMSPEDSSIYLCSSQGETQYFGPGTRLLVL.

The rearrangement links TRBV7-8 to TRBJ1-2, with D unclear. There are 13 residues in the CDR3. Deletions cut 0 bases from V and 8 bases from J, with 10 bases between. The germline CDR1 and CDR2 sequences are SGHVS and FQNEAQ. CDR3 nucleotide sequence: TGTGCCAGCAGCTTAGCGAGAGAGAGGGGCTACACCTTC. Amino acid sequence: CASSLARERGYTF.

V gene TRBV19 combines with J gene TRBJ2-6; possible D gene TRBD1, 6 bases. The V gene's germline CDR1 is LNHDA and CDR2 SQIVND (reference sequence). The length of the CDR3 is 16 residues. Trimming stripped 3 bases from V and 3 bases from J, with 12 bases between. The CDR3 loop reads CASSIPQGNGANVLTF. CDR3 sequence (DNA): TGTGCCAGTAGTATCCCACAGGGAAATGGGGCCAACGTCCTGACTTTC.

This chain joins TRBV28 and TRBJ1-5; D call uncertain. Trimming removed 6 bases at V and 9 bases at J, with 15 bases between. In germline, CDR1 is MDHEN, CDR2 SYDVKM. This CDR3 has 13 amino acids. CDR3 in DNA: TGTGCCAGCAGCCCGTCCGCGTATGGGCCCCAGCATTTT. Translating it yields CASSPSAYGPQHF.

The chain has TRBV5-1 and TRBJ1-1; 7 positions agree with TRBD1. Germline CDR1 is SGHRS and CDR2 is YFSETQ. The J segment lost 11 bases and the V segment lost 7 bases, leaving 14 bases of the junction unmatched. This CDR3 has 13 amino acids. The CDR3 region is CASRYQGGEVAFF. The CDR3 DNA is TGCGCCAGCCGATATCAGGGGGGTGAGGTGGCTTTCTTT.

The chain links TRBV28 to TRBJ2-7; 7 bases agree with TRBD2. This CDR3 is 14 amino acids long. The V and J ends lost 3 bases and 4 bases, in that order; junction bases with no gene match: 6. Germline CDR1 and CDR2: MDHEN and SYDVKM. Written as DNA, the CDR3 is TGTGCCAGCAGTTTGGCAAGCGGGATGTACGAGCAGTACTTC. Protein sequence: CASSLASGMYEQYF.